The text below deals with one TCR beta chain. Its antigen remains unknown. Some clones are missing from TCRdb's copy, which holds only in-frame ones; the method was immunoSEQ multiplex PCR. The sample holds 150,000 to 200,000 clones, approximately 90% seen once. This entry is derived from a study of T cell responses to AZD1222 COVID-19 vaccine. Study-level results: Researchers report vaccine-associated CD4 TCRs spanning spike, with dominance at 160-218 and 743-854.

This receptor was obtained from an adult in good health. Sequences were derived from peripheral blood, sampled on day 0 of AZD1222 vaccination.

The CDR3 DNA reads as TGTGCCAGCAGTGTCTCTGGGACGGCTCCAAATTCACCCCTCCACTTT. Residues: CASSVSGTAPNSPLHF. The chain links TRBV27 to TRBJ1-6; D may be TRBD1 (5 bases). Between the trimmed V and J ends, which lost 5 bases and 7 bases, there was a span of 18 bases. The CDR3 consists of 16 residues. Per the germline V gene, CDR1 is MNHEY and CDR2 is SMNVEV (reference sequence).